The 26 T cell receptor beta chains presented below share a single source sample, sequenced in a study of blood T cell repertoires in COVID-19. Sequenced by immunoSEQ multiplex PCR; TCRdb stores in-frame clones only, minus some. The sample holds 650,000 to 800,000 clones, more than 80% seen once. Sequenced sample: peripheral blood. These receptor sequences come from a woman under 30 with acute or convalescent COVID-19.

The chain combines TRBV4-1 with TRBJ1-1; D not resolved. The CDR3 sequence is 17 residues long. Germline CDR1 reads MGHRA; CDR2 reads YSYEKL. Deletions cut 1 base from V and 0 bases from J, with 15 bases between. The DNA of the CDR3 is TGCGCCAGCAGCCAAGCTCAGGCCATCTACATGAACACTGAAGCTTTCTTT. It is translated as CASSQAQAIYMNTEAFF.

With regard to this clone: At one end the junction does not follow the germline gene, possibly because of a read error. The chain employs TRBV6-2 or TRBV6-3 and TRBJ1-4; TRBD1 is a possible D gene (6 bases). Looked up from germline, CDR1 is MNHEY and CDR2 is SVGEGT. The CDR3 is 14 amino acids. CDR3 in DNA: TGTGCCAGCAGTTACTCGATGACTCCCGGGACACCAATTTTT. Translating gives CASSYSMTPGTPIF.

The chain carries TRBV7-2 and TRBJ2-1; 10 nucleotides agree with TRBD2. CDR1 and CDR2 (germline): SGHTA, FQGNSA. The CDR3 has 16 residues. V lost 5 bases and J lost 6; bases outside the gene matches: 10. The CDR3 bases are TGTGCCAGCAGCCCTCGAGCGGGGGGGGCGGGCAATGAGCAGTTCTTC. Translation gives CASSPRAGGAGNEQFF.

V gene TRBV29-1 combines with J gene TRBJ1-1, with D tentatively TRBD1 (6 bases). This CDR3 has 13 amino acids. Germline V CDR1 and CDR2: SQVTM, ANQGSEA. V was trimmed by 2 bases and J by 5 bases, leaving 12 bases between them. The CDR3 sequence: CSVESQGQTEAFF. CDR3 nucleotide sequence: TGCAGCGTTGAATCCCAGGGGCAAACTGAAGCTTTCTTT. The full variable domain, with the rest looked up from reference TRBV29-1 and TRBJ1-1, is SAVISQKPSRDICQRGTSLTIQCQVDSQVTMMFWYRQQPGQSLTLIATANQGSEATYESGFVIDKFPISRPNLTFSTLTVSNMSPEDSSIYLCSVESQGQTEAFFGQGTRLTVV.

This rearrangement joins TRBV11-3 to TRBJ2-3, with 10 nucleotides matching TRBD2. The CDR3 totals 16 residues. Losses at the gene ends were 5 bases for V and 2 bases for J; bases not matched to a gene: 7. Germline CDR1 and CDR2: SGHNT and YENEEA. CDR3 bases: TGTGCCAGCAGCGCCGCGACTAGCGGGTACACAGATACGCAGTATTTT. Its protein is CASSAATSGYTDTQYF.

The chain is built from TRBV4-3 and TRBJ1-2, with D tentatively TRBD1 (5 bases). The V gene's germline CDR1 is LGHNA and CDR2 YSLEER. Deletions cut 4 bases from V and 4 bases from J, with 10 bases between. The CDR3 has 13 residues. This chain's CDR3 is CASSPDRTYGYTF. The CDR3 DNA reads TGCGCCAGCAGCCCCGACAGAACCTATGGCTACACCTTC.

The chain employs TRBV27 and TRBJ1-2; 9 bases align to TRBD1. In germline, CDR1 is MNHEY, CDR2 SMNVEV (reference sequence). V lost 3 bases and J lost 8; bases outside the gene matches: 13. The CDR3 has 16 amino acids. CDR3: CASSFAPGQGHLGYTF. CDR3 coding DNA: TGTGCCAGCAGTTTTGCCCCGGGACAGGGACACTTGGGCTACACCTTC.

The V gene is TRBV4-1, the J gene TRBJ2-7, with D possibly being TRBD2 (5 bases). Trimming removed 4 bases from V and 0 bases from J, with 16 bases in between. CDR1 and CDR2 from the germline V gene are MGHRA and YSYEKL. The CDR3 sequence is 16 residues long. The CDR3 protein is CASSLQRGPSSYEQYF. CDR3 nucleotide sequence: TGCGCCAGCAGCCTCCAGAGAGGGCCGAGCTCCTACGAGCAGTACTTC.

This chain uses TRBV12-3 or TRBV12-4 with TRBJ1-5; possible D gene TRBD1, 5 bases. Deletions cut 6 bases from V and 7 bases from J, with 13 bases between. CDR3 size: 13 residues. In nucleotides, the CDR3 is TGTGCCAGCAGCATCAGGGAAAGGCAGCCCCAGCATTTT. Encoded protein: CASSIRERQPQHF.

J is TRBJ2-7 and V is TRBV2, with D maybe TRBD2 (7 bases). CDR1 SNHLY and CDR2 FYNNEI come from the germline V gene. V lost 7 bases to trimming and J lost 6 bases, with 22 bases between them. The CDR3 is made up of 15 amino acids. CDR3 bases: TGTGCCAGCATTTTCGGGGGGCAGGGTTCTCCCGAGCAGTACTTC. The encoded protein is CASIFGGQGSPEQYF. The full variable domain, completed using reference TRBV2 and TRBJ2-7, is EPEVTQTPSHQVTQMGQEVILRCVPISNHLYFYWYRQILGQKVEFLVSFYNNEISEKSEIFDDQFSVERPDGSNFTLKIRSTKLEDSAMYFCASIFGGQGSPEQYFGPGTRLTVT.

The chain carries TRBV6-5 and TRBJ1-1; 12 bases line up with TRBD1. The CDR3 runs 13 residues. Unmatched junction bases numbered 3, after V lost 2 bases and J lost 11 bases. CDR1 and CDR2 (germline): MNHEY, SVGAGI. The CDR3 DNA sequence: TGTGCCAGCAGTTACGGGACAGGGGGCACGGCTTTCTTT. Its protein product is CASSYGTGGTAFF.

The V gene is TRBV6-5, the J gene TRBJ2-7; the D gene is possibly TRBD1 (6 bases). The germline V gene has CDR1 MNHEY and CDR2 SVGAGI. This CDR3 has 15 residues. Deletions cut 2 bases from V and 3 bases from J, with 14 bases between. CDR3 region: CASSYQGQAGYEQYF. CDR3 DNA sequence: TGTGCCAGCAGTTACCAGGGGCAGGCCGGCTACGAGCAGTACTTC.

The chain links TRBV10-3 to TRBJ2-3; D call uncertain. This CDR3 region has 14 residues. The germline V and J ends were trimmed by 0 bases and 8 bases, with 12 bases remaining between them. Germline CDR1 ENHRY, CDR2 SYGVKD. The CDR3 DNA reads TGTGCCATCAGTGAGTCGGAGTCTTCGGGTACGCAGTATTTT. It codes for CAISESESSGTQYF.

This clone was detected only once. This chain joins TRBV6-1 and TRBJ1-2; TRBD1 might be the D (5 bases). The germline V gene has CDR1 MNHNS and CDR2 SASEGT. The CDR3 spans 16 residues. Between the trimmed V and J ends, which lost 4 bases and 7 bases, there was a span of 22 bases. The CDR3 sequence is CASSGLDRTSTGGYTF. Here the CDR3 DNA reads TGTGCCAGCAGTGGGCTGGATCGGACATCCACGGGTGGCTACACCTTC.

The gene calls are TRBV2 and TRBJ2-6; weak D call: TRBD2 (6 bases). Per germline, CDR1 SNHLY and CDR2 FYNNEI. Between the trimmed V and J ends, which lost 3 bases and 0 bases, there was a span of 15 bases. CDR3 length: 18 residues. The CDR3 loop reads CASSDGSGPTSGANVLTF. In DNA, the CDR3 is TGTGCCAGCAGTGACGGGAGCGGGCCAACCTCTGGGGCCAACGTCCTGACTTTC.

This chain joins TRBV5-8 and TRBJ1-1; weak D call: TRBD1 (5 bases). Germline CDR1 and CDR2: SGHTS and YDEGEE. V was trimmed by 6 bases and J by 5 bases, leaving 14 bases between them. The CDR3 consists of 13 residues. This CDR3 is CASMNGGGTEAFF. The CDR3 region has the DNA TGTGCCAGCATGAACGGGGGAGGGACTGAAGCTTTCTTT.

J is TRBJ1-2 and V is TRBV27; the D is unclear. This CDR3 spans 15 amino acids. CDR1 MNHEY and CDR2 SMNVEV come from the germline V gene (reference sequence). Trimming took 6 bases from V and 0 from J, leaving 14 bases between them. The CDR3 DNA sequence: TGTGCCAGCAGAGCATACGGAGGGTCTAACTATGGCTACACCTTC. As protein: CASRAYGGSNYGYTF.

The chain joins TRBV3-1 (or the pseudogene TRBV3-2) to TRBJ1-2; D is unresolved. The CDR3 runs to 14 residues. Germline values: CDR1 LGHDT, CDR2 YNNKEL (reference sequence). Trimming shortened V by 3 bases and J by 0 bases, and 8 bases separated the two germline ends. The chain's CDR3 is CASSHEGPNYGYTF. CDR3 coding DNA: TGTGCCAGCAGCCATGAGGGTCCTAACTATGGCTACACCTTC.

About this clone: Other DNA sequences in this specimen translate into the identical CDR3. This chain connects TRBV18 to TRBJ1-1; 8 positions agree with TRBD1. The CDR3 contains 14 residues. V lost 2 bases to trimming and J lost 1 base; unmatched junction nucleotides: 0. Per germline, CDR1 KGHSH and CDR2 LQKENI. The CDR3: CASSPGQGNTEAFF. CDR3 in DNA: TGTGCCAGCTCACCAGGACAGGGGAACACTGAAGCTTTCTTT.

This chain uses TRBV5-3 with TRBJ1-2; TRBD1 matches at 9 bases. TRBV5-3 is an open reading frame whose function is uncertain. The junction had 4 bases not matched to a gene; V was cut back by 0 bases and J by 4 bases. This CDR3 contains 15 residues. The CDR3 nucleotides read TGTGCCAGAAGCTTGGTGACAGGGGGTAGCTATGGCTACACCTTC. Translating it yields CARSLVTGGSYGYTF.

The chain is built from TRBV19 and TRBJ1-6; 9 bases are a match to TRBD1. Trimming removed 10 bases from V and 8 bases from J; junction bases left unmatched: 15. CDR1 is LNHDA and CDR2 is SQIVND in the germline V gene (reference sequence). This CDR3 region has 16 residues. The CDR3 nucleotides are TGTGCCACCAGCACAAACAGGGGGCCTTGGGATTCACCCCTCCACTTT. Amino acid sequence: CATSTNRGPWDSPLHF.

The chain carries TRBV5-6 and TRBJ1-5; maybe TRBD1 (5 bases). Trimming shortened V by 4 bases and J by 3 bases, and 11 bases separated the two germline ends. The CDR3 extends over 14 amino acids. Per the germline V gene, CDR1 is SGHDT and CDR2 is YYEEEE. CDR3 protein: CASSPWGVNQPQHF. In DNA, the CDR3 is TGTGCCAGCAGCCCCTGGGGGGTCAATCAGCCCCAGCATTTT.

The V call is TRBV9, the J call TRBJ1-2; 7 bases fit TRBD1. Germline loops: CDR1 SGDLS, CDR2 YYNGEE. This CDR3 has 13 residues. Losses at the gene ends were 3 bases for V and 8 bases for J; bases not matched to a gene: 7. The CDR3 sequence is CASSGRQGVGYTF. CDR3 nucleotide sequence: TGTGCCAGCAGCGGACGACAGGGCGTGGGCTACACCTTC.

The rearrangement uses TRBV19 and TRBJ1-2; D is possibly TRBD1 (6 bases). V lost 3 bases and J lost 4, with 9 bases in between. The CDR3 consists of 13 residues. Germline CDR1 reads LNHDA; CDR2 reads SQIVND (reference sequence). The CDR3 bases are TGTGCCAGTAGTATCGCCAGGGGCTATGGCTACACCTTC. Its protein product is CASSIARGYGYTF.

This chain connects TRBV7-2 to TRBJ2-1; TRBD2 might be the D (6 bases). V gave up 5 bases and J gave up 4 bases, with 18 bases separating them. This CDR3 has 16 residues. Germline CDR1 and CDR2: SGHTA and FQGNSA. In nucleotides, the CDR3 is TGTGCCAGCAGCCTAAGGGAGGCGGAGCCATACAATGAGCAGTTCTTC. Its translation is CASSLREAEPYNEQFF.

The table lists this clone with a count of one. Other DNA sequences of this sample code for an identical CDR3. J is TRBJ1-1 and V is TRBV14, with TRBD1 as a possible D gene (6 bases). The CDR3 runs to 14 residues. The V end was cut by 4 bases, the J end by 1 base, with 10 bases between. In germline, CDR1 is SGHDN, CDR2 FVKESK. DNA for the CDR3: TGTGCCAGCAGCCTACAGGGACGGAACACTGAAGCTTTCTTT. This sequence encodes CASSLQGRNTEAFF.